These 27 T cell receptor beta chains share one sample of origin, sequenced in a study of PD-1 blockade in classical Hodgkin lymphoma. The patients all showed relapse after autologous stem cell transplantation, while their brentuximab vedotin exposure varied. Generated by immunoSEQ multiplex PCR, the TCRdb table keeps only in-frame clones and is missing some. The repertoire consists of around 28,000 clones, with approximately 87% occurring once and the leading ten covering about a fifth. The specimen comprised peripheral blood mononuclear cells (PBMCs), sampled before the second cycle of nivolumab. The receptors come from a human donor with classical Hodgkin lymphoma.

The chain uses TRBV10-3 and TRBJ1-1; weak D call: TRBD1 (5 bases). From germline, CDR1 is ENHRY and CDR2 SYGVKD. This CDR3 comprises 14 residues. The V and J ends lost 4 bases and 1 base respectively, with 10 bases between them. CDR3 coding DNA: TGTGCCATCAGTGCCTTCGGACAGAACACTGAAGCTTTCTTT. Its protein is CAISAFGQNTEAFF.

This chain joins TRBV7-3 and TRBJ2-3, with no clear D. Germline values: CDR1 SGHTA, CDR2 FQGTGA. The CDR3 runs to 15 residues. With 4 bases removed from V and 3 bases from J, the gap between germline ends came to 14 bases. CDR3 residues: CASSSGPRATDTQYF. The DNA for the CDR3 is TGTGCCAGCAGCTCCGGACCGCGAGCAACAGATACGCAGTATTTT.

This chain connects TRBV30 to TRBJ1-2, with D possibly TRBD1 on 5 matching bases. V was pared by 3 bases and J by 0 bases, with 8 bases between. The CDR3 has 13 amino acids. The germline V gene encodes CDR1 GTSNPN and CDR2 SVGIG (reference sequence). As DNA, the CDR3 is TGTGCCTGGAGCTCGGGGCCTAACTATGGCTACACCTTC. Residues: CAWSSGPNYGYTF.

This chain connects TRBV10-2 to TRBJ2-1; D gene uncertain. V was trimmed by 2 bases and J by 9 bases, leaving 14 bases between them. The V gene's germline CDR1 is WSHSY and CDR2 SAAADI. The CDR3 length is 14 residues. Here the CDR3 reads CASSEGWAFGEQFF. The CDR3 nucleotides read TGCGCCAGCAGTGAGGGGTGGGCTTTCGGTGAGCAGTTCTTC.

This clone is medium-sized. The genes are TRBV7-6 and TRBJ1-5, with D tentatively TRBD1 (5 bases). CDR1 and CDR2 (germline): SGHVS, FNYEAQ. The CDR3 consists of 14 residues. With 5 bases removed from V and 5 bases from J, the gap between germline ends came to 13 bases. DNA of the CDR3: TGTGCCAGCAGCCCAGGGAACGAATATCAGCCCCAGCATTTT. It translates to CASSPGNEYQPQHF.

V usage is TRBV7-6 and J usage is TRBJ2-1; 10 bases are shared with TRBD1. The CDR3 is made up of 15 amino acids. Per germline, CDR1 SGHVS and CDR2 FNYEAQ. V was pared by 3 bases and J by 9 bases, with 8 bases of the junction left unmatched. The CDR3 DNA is TGTGCCAGCAGCTTGGACAGGGGGTTTTTTTTTGAGCAGTTCTTC. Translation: CASSLDRGFFFEQFF. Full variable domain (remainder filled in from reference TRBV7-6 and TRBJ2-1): GAGVSQSPRYKVTKRGQDVALRCDPISGHVSLYWYRQALGQGPEFLTYFNYEAQQDKSGLPNDRFSAERPEGSISTLTIQRTEQRDSAMYRCASSLDRGFFFEQFFGPGTRLTVL.

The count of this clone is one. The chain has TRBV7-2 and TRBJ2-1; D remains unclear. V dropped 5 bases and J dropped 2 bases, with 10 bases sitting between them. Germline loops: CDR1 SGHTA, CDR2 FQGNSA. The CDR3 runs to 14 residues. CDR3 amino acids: CASSVLETYNEQFF. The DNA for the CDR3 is TGTGCCAGCAGCGTTCTGGAAACCTACAATGAGCAGTTCTTC.

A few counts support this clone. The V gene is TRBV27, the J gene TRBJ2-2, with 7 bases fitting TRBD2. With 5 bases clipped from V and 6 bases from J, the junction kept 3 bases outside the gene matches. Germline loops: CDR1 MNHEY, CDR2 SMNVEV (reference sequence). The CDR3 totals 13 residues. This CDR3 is CASSPTSPGELFF. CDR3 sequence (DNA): TGTGCCAGCAGTCCGACTAGCCCCGGGGAGCTGTTTTTT.

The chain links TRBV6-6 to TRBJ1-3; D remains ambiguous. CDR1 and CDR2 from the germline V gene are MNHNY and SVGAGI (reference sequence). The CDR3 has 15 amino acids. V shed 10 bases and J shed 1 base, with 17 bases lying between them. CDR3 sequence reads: CATLLRFQSGNTIYF. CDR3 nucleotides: TGTGCCACCCTACTAAGGTTCCAATCTGGAAACACCATATATTTT.

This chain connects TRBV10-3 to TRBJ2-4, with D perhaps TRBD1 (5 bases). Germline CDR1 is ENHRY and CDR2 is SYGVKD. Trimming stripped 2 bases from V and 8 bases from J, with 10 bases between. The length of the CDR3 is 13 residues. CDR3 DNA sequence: TGTGCCATCAGTGAGGCAGGGTCGGACATTCAGTACTTC. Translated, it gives CAISEAGSDIQYF.

CDR3 sequence reads: CASSLDLSSYEQYF. The CDR3 DNA sequence: TGTGCCAGCAGCTTAGATCTTAGCTCCTACGAGCAGTACTTC. The gene calls are TRBV11-1 and TRBJ2-7; D is unclear. Germline CDR1 and CDR2: SGHAT and FQDESV (reference sequence). V was cut by 1 base and J by 0 bases, with 7 bases left in between. The CDR3 has 14 amino acids. Based on the CDR3 plus reference TRBV11-1 and TRBJ2-7, the full variable domain is EAEVAQSPRYKITEKSQAVAFWCDPISGHATLYWYRQILGQGPELLVQFQDESVVDDSQLPKDRFSAERLKGVDSTLKIQPAELGDSAMYLCASSLDLSSYEQYFGPGTRLTVT.

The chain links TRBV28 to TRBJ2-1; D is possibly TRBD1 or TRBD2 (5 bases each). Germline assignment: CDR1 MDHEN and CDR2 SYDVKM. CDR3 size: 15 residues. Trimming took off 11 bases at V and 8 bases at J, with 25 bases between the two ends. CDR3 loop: CASSPGTPFRDEQFF. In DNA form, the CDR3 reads TGTGCCTCAAGTCCAGGGACCCCGTTTCGGGATGAGCAGTTCTTC.

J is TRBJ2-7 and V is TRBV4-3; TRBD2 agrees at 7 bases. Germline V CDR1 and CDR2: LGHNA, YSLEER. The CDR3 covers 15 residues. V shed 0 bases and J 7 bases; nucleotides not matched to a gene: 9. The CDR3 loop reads CASSQEGPGTNEQYV. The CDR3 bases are TGCGCCAGCAGCCAAGAAGGCCCAGGGACTAATGAGCAGTACGTC.

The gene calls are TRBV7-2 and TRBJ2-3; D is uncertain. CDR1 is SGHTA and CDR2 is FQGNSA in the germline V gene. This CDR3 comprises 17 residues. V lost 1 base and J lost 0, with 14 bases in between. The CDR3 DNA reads TGTGCCAGCAGCTTAGGGCTACTCTCACCTAGCACAGATACGCAGTATTTT. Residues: CASSLGLLSPSTDTQYF.

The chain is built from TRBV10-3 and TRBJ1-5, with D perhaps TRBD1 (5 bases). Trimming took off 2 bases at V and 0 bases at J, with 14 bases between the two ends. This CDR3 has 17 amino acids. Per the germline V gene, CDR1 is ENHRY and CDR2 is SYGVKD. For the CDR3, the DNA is TGTGCCATCAGTGAGCGCTGGGGCTTATCTAGCAATCAGCCCCAGCATTTT. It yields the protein CAISERWGLSSNQPQHF.

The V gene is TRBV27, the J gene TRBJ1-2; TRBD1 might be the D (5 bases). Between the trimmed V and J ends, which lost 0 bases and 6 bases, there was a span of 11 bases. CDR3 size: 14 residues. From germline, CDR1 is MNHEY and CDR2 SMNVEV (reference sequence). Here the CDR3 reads CASSLSGGGDGYTF. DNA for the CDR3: TGTGCCAGCAGTTTATCCGGCGGGGGGGATGGCTACACCTTC.

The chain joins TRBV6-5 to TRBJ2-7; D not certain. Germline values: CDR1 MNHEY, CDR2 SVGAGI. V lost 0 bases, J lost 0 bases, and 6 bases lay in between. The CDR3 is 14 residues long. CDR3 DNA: TGTGCCAGCAGTTACTCTTACTACTCCTACGAGCAGTACTTC. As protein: CASSYSYYSYEQYF.

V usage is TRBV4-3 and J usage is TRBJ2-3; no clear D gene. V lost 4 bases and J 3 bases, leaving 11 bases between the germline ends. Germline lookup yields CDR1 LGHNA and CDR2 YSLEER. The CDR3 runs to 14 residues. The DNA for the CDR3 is TGCGCCAGCAGCCTAGTAAGGTCAACAGATACGCAGTATTTT. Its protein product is CASSLVRSTDTQYF.

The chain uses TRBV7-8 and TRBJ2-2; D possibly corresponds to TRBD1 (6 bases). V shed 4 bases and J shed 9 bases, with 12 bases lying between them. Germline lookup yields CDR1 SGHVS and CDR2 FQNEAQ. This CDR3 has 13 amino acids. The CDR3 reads CASSSNRVRELFF. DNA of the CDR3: TGTGCCAGCAGCTCCAACAGGGTCCGGGAGCTGTTTTTT.

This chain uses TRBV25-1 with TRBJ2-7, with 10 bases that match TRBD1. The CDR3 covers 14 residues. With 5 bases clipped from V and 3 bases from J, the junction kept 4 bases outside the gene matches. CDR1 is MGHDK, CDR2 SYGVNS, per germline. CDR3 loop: CASSQTGGNYEQYF. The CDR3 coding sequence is TGTGCCAGCAGTCAGACAGGGGGCAACTACGAGCAGTACTTC.

CDR3 bases: TGTGCCAGCAGCCAGCACGGGACTGAAGCTTTCTTT. Protein: CASSQHGTEAFF. This chain links TRBV7-9 with TRBJ1-1; D not certain. The CDR3 has 12 amino acids. The V gene's germline CDR1 is SEHNR and CDR2 FQNEAQ (reference sequence). V lost 5 bases and J lost 5, with 9 bases in between.

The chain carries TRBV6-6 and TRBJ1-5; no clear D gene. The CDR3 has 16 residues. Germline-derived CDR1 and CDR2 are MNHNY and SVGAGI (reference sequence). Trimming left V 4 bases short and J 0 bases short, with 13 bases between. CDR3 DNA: TGTGCCAGCAGTTCTTTTCCGGGCTATAGCAATCAGCCCCAGCATTTT. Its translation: CASSSFPGYSNQPQHF.

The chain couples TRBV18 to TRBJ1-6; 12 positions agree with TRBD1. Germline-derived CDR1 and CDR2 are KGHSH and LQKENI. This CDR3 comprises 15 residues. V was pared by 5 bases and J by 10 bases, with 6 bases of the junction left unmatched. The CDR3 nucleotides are TGTGCCAGCTCAACCGGGACAGGGGGCGAATCACCCCTCCACTTT. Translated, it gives CASSTGTGGESPLHF.

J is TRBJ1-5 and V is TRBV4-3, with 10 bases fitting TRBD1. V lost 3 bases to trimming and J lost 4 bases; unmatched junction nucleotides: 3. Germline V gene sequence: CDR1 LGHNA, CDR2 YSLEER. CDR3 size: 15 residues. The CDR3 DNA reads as TGCGCCAGCAGCCAGGACAGGGGGGAAAATCAGCCCCAGCATTTT. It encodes CASSQDRGENQPQHF.

The CDR3 here is CASSWGKSGQGAETQYF. The CDR3 region has the DNA TGTGCCAGCAGCTGGGGGAAATCGGGACAGGGGGCCGAGACCCAGTACTTC. This chain links TRBV5-5 with TRBJ2-5; 12 bases map to TRBD1. V dropped 3 bases and J dropped 5; count of bases not matched to a gene: 11. This CDR3 has 17 amino acids. Per the germline V gene, CDR1 is SGHKS and CDR2 is YYEKEE (reference sequence). The complete variable domain, with remaining parts taken from reference TRBV5-5 and TRBJ2-5, reads DAGVTQSPTHLIKTRGQQVTLRCSPISGHKSVSWYQQVLGQGPQFIFQYYEKEERGRGNFPDRFSARQFPNYSSELNVNALLLGDSALYLCASSWGKSGQGAETQYFGPGTRLLVL.

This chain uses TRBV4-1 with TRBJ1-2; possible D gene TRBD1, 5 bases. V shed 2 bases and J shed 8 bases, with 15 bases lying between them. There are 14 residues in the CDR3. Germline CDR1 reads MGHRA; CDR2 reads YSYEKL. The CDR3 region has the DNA TGCGCCAGCAGCCAATTTCCAGGGCCAGCGGGCTACACCTTC. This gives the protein CASSQFPGPAGYTF.

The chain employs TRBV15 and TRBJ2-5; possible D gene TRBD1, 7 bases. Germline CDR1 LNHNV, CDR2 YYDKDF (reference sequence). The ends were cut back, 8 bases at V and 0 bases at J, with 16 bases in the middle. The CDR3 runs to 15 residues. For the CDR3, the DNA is TGTGCCACCCAACCAGGGGGGCCGTACCAAGAGACCCAGTACTTC. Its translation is CATQPGGPYQETQYF.